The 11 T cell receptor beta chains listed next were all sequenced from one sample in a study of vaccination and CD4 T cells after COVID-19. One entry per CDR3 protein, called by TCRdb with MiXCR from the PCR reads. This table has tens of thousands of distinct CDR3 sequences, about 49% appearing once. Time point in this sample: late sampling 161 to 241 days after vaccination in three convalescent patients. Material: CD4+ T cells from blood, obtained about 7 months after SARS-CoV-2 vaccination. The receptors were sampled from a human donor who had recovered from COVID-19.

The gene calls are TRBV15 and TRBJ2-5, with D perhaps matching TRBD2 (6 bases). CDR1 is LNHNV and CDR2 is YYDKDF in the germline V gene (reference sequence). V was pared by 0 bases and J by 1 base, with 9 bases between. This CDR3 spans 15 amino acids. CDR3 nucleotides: TGTGCCACCAGCAGAGATAGGGACTCCCAAGAGACCCAGTACTTC. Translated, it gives CATSRDRDSQETQYF.

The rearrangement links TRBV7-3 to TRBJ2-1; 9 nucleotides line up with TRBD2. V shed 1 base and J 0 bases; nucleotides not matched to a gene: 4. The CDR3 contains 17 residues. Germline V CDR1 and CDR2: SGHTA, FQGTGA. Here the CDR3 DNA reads TGTGCCAGCAGCTTAATGTCTAGCGGGGCCTCCTACAATGAGCAGTTCTTC. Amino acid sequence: CASSLMSSGASYNEQFF.

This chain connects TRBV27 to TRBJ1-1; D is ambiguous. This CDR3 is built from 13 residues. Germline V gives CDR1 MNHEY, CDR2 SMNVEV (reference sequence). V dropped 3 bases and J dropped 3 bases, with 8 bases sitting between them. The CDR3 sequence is CASSLSGDTEAFF. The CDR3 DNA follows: TGTGCCAGCAGTTTGTCGGGAGACACTGAAGCTTTCTTT.

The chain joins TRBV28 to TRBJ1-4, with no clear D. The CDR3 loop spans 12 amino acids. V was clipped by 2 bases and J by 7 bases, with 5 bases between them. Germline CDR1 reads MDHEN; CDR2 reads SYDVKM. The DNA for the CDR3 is TGTGCCAGCAGTTTAATGGGTGAAAAACTGTTTTTT. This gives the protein CASSLMGEKLFF.

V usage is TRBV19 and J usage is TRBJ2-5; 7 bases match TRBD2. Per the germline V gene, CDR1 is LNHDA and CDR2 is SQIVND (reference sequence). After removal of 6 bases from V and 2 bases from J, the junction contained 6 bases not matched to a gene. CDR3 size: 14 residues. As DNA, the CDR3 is TGTGCCAGTAGCCGTGGACTAGTTCAAGAGACCCAGTACTTC. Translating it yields CASSRGLVQETQYF.

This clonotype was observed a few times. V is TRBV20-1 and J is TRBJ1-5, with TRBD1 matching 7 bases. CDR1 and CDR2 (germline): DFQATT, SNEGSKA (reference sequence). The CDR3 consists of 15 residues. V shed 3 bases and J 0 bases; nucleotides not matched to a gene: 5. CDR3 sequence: CSASPGGNSNQPQHF. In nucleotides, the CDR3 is TGCAGTGCTAGTCCAGGGGGAAATAGCAATCAGCCCCAGCATTTT.

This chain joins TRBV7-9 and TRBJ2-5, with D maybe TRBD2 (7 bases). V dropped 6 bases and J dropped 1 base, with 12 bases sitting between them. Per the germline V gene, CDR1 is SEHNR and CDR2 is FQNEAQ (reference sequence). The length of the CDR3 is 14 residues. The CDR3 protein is CASRVAGAQETQYF. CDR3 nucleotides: TGTGCCAGCAGGGTCGCGGGGGCCCAAGAGACCCAGTACTTC.

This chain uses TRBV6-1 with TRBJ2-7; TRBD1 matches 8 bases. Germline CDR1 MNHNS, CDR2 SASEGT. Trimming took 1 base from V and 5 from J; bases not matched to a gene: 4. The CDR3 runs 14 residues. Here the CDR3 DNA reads TGTGCCAGCAGTGAAGGGCAGGGGGCCCACGAGCAGTACTTC. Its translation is CASSEGQGAHEQYF.

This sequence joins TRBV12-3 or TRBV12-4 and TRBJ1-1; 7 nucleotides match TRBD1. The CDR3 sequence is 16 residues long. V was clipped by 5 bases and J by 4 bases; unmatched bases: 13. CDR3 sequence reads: CASSQQGTGGGTEAFF. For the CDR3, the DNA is TGTGCCAGCAGTCAACAGGGGACTGGGGGGGGCACTGAAGCTTTCTTT.

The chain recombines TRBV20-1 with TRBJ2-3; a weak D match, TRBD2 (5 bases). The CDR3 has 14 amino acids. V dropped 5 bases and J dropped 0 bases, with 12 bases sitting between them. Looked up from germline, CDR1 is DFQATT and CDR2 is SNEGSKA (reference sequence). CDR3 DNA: TGCAGTGCTCGGACTCACACCAGCACAGATACGCAGTATTTT. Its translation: CSARTHTSTDTQYF.

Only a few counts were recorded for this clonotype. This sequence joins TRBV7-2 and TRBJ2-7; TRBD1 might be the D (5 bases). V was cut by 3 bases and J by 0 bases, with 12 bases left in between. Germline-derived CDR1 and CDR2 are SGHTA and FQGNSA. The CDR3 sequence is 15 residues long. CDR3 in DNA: TGTGCCAGCAGCTTTATACGACAGAGCTCCTACGAGCAGTACTTC. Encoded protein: CASSFIRQSSYEQYF.